These T cell receptor beta chains were read from a single sample in a study of OX40 agonist ivuxolimab in advanced cancers. Assay used: immunoSEQ multiplex PCR; TCRdb lists only in-frame clones, some missing. The data show more than 65,000 clones, about 94% seen once. The source was CD4+ or CD8+ T cells sorted from blood, collected in a trial of the OX40 agonist ivuxolimab. The receptor source for this set is an adult with an advanced solid tumor such as melanoma, head and neck, liver or kidney cancer. The CDR3 runs from the conserved cysteine through the conserved F or W. D genes are given only for firm matches. The size entry is marked missing in some rows and otherwise reads once, few, many or a size class.

>TRBV11-2|TRBD1|NA|TRBJ2-7
TGTGCCAGCAGCTTGTGGGACAGGGCCTACGAGCAGTACTTC
CASSLWDRAYEQYF
>TRBV6-5|NA|NA|TRBJ2-3
TGTGCCAGCAGTCACAGGGCGGCTAGCACAGATACGCAGTATTTT
CASSHRAASTDTQYF
>TRBV29-1|NA|NA|TRBJ2-1
TGCAGCGTTGAAGAGCGATACAATGAGCAGTTCTTC
CSVEERYNEQFF
>TRBV5-4|NA|NA|TRBJ1-1
TGTGCCAGCAGCTTGGGAGGGGGAAACACTGAAGCTTTCTTT
CASSLGGGNTEAFF
>TRBV9|NA|NA|TRBJ1-4
TGTGCCAGCAGCGTAGTGGCAGGGAGTGAAAAACTGTTTTTT
CASSVVAGSEKLFF
>TRBV19|TRBD2|NA|TRBJ2-1
TGTGCCAGTAGTTTGAGCGGGGCGAACTCCTACAATGAGCAGTTCTTC
CASSLSGANSYNEQFF
>TRBV19|NA|NA|TRBJ1-4
TGTGCCAGTAGTTGGAATACAGGGCACAATGAAAAACTGTTTTTT
CASSWNTGHNEKLFF
>TRBV28|TRBD2|NA|TRBJ2-3
TGTGCCAGCAGTCCGGGACTAGCGGGAGTTGGCACAGATACGCAGTATTTT
CASSPGLAGVGTDTQYF
>TRBV19|NA|NA|TRBJ1-1
TGTGCCGTACGACAGGCCATGAACACTGAAGCTTTCTTT
CAVRQAMNTEAFF
>TRBV15|NA|NA|TRBJ2-3
TGTGCCACCAGCAGATCCCCCCTAGGCACAGATACGCAGTATTTT
CATSRSPLGTDTQYF
>TRBV19|NA|NA|TRBJ1-5
TGTGCCAGTAGTATAGTCACGGGGGGCAATCAGCCCCAGCATTTT
CASSIVTGGNQPQHF
>TRBV9|TRBD1|NA|TRBJ2-7
TGTGCCAGCAGCGTAGCTGGAGAGGGGACAGGGCCCTCGTACGAGCAGTACTTC
CASSVAGEGTGPSYEQYF
>TRBV28|NA|once|TRBJ2-7
TGTGCCAGCAGTTTTTATTCTGGGAATCACCAGGGGCAGTACTTC
CASSFYSGNHQGQYF
>TRBV11-2|NA|NA|TRBJ2-7
TGTGCCAGCAGCTATCAGGGAGGCGCATCCTACGAGCAGTACTTC
CASSYQGGASYEQYF
>TRBV28|NA|NA|TRBJ1-1
TGTGCCAGCAGTTTAAGGTTGGGAATTGAAGCTTTCTTT
CASSLRLGIEAFF
>TRBV10-3|TRBD1|NA|TRBJ1-5
TGTGCCACCGATCCGAACAGGGGAGGACGCAATCAGCCCCAGCATTTT
CATDPNRGGRNQPQHF
>TRBV7-2|NA|NA|TRBJ2-3
TGTGCCAGCAGCTTATATGGGGCAGTCAGCACAGATACGCAGTATTTT
CASSLYGAVSTDTQYF
>TRBV19|TRBD2|NA|TRBJ2-5
TGTGCCAGTAGTATTTGGGCTAGCGGGGGAGTGGTGCAGACCCAGTACTTC
CASSIWASGGVVQTQYF
>TRBV29-1|TRBD2|NA|TRBJ2-1
TGCAGCGTTGAAGGAGGGACTAGCATTTACAATGAGCAGTTCTTC
CSVEGGTSIYNEQFF
>TRBV29-1|NA|NA|TRBJ2-5
TGCAGCGTTGAAGATTCGGTGGGGCCAAGAGAGACCCAGTACTTC
CSVEDSVGPRETQYF
>TRBV7-9|NA|NA|TRBJ2-5
TGTGCCAGCAGCTTAGTATATTGGGTGCAAGAGACCCAGTACTTC
CASSLVYWVQETQYF
>TRBV19|TRBD2|NA|TRBJ2-1
TGTGCCAGTAGTATCGGGACTAGCGGCTACAATGAGCAGTTCTTC
CASSIGTSGYNEQFF
>TRBV19|TRBD2|NA|TRBJ2-1
TGTGCCAGTAGTACAGAGCGGGAGACCTCCTACAATGAGCAGTTCTTC
CASSTERETSYNEQFF
>TRBV6-5|NA|NA|TRBJ1-2
TGTGCCAGCAGTTACTCTCCTGCGGGGGTTGGCTACACCTTC
CASSYSPAGVGYTF
>TRBV27|TRBD1|NA|TRBJ2-1
TGTGCCAGCAGTAACTCAGGGGGAGTGTCCTACAATGAGCAGTTCTTC
CASSNSGGVSYNEQFF
>TRBV4-3|TRBD2|NA|TRBJ2-1
TGCGCCAGCAGCCAAGGCCTAGCGGGGTACAATGAGCAGTTCTTC
CASSQGLAGYNEQFF
>TRBV7-9|NA|once|TRBJ1-2
TGTGCCAGCAGCTTAGGCGCGATCCCCTATGGCTACACCTTC
CASSLGAIPYGYTF
>TRBV27|NA|NA|TRBJ2-7
TGTGCCAGCCGACTTGGGGCCGAGCAGTACTTC
CASRLGAEQYF
>TRBV6-5|NA|NA|TRBJ1-1
TGTGCCAGCAGTTACTCGTGGCCGGGGACTGAAGCTTTCTTT
CASSYSWPGTEAFF
>TRBV4-1|NA|NA|TRBJ2-6
TGCGCCAGCAGCCAAGTAAGTTCCGGATCTGGGGCCAACGTCCTGACTTTC
CASSQVSSGSGANVLTF
>TRBV9|TRBD2|NA|TRBJ2-1
TGTGCCAGCAGCGCCCCCCCGGGACTAGCACCCAATGAGCAGTTCTTC
CASSAPPGLAPNEQFF